This T cell receptor beta chain was identified during a study of OX40 agonist ivuxolimab in advanced cancers. CDR1 and CDR2 (germline): SGHTA, FQGTGA. Trimming took 4 bases from V and 3 from J, leaving 7 bases between them. The CDR3 has 13 amino acids. Sequenced by immunoSEQ multiplex PCR; TCRdb stores in-frame clones only, minus some. Among tens of thousands of clones, around 76% were seen once, and the ten largest hold about 20%. The chain combines TRBV7-3 with TRBJ2-1; no clear D. The sequence was collected from an adult with an advanced solid tumor such as melanoma, head and neck, liver or kidney cancer. The material was CD4+ or CD8+ T cells sorted from blood, obtained in a trial of the OX40 agonist ivuxolimab. The CDR3 DNA reads TGTGCCAGCAGCTCCCAGAACTACAATGAGCAGTTCTTC. Protein product: CASSSQNYNEQFF.